Below are 32 T cell receptor beta chains sequenced from a single sample in a study of early T cells in non-severe SARS-CoV-2 infection. TCRdb re-derived calls from the 5' RACE reads in MiXCR, one entry per CDR3 protein. The table has approximately 52,000 distinct CDR3 sequences, around 7.5% seen once. Sequencing was done on a sample of whole blood. These receptors all come from an adult who was a healthcare worker with PCR-confirmed SARS-CoV-2 infection or an uninfected control (not recorded which).

This clonotype was detected ten times or more. The gene calls are TRBV10-2 and TRBJ2-2; D is unclear. This CDR3 is built from 11 residues. Germline V gene sequence: CDR1 WSHSY, CDR2 SAAADI. V lost 6 bases and J 5 bases, leaving 4 bases between the germline ends. The chain's CDR3 is CASSETGELFF. The DNA of the CDR3 is TGCGCCAGCAGCGAGACCGGGGAGCTGTTTTTT.

Ten or more counts support this clonotype. The V gene is TRBV2, the J gene TRBJ1-1, with 9 positions matching TRBD1. The trim removed 8 bases at V and 1 base at J, leaving 2 bases unmatched. The CDR3 runs to 13 residues. In germline, CDR1 is SNHLY, CDR2 FYNNEI. The chain's CDR3 is CASWGQGNTEAFF. The DNA for the CDR3 is TGTGCCAGCTGGGGACAGGGGAACACTGAAGCTTTCTTT.

Many counts were recorded for this clonotype. This chain links TRBV20-1 with TRBJ1-1, with 7 bases aligning to TRBD1. Trimming cost V 4 bases and J 0 bases; bases outside gene matches: 8. The CDR3 is 15 amino acids. Germline V gene lookup returns CDR1 DFQATT and CDR2 SNEGSKA (reference sequence). The CDR3 sequence: CSATYPGQMNTEAFF. CDR3 in DNA: TGCAGTGCTACCTATCCGGGACAGATGAACACTGAAGCTTTCTTT.

The chain employs TRBV5-6 and TRBJ1-2, with TRBD1 matching 10 bases. This CDR3 contains 14 residues. V dropped 2 bases and J dropped 3; count of bases not matched to a gene: 1. CDR1 and CDR2 (germline): SGHDT, YYEEEE. This chain's CDR3 is CASSFGTGDYGYTF. The CDR3 DNA sequence: TGTGCCAGCAGCTTTGGGACAGGGGACTATGGCTACACCTTC.

The CDR3 here is CASSPLADNTGELFF. In DNA, the CDR3 is TGTGCCAGCAGCCCCTTAGCGGACAACACCGGGGAGCTGTTTTTT. V is TRBV7-3 and J is TRBJ2-2; perhaps TRBD2 as D (6 bases). Germline V gene data show CDR1 as SGHTA and CDR2 as FQGTGA. V dropped 5 bases and J dropped 2 bases, with 12 bases sitting between them. This CDR3 is built from 15 residues.

The chain couples TRBV4-2 to TRBJ2-7; 10 bases line up with TRBD2. Germline V gives CDR1 LGHNA, CDR2 YNFKEQ. The CDR3 sequence is 16 residues long. The J segment lost 0 bases and the V segment lost 4 bases, leaving 6 bases of the junction unmatched. The CDR3 is CASSLWTSGASYEQYF. CDR3 nucleotide sequence: TGTGCCAGCAGCCTCTGGACTAGCGGAGCCTCCTACGAGCAGTACTTC.

This clonotype has only a few counts. The genes are TRBV25-1 and TRBJ2-5; 11 nucleotides match TRBD1. Germline V gene sequence: CDR1 MGHDK, CDR2 SYGVNS. This CDR3 comprises 15 residues. Trimming removed 4 bases from V and 3 bases from J; junction bases left unmatched: 4. CDR3 sequence reads: CASSVWDRGKETQYF. The CDR3 region has the DNA TGTGCCAGCAGTGTTTGGGACAGGGGGAAAGAGACCCAGTACTTC.

This chain connects TRBV20-1 to TRBJ2-5; TRBD2 agrees at 11 bases. Germline V gene lookup returns CDR1 DFQATT and CDR2 SNEGSKA (reference sequence). The CDR3 contains 14 residues. J was trimmed by 5 bases and V by 4 bases; bases with no gene match: 6. CDR3 nucleotide sequence: TGCAGTGCTACCCTAGCGGGGGGTTTGGAGACCCAGTACTTC. Protein sequence: CSATLAGGLETQYF.

The rearrangement uses TRBV21-1 and TRBJ2-7; TRBD1 reflects the table's D call only, with no check against the DNA. TRBV21-1 is reported as a pseudogene. The CDR3 sequence is 16 residues long. The CDR3 DNA reads as TGTGCCAGCAGCAAAGTAAGGGGACGGAGGACCTACGAGCAGTACTTC. Its protein product is CASSKVRGRRTYEQYF.

There are a few counts of this clonotype. The chain links TRBV3-1 to TRBJ1-2; unclear D gene. The germline CDR1 and CDR2 sequences are LGHDT and YNNKEL (reference sequence). The CDR3 covers 13 residues. The V and J ends lost 1 base and 7 bases respectively, with 10 bases between them. CDR3 coding DNA: TGTGCCAGCAGCCAAGCCGAAGGGCTTGGCTACACCTTC. It specifies CASSQAEGLGYTF.

V is TRBV7-2 and J is TRBJ2-5, with 11 bases that match TRBD2. Germline V gives CDR1 SGHTA, CDR2 FQGNSA. There are 16 residues in the CDR3. After removal of 5 bases from V and 1 base from J, the junction contained 6 bases not matched to a gene. The CDR3 nucleotides read TGTGCCAGCAGCAACCAGGGACTAGCGGCCCAAGAGACCCAGTACTTC. Residues: CASSNQGLAAQETQYF.

This clonotype was recorded a few times. The V and J genes are TRBV20-1 and TRBJ2-7, with D tentatively TRBD1 or TRBD2 (5 bases each). CDR1 DFQATT and CDR2 SNEGSKA come from the germline V gene (reference sequence). V lost 2 bases and J 5 bases, leaving 13 bases between the germline ends. The CDR3 is made up of 13 amino acids. The CDR3 region is CSARPGPSDEQYF. The DNA of the CDR3 is TGCAGTGCTAGACCGGGACCATCCGACGAGCAGTACTTC.

The chain has TRBV5-4 and TRBJ2-7; 9 nucleotides match TRBD2. Losses at the gene ends were 7 bases for V and 5 bases for J; bases not matched to a gene: 7. In germline, CDR1 is SGHNT, CDR2 YYREEE (reference sequence). This CDR3 is built from 13 residues. CDR3 nucleotides: TGTGCCAGCGGGACTAGCTCACTCCACGAGCAGTACTTC. It codes for CASGTSSLHEQYF.

The CDR3 protein is CASSLEGADEQFF. The CDR3 region has the DNA TGTGCCAGCAGCTTAGAAGGGGCCGATGAGCAGTTCTTC. The chain recombines TRBV11-2 with TRBJ2-1; a weak D match, TRBD1 (5 bases). This CDR3 is 13 amino acids long. Trimming shortened V by 0 bases and J by 8 bases, and 8 bases separated the two germline ends. CDR1 is SGHAT, CDR2 FQNNGV, per germline. Filled out from reference TRBV11-2 and TRBJ2-1, the complete variable domain reads EAGVAQSPRYKIIEKRQSVAFWCNPISGHATLYWYQQILGQGPKLLIQFQNNGVVDDSQLPKDRFSAERLKGVDSTLKIQPAKLEDSAVYLCASSLEGADEQFFGPGTRLTVL.

This clonotype was counted many times. The chain is built from TRBV5-1 and TRBJ1-3; D possibly corresponds to TRBD1 (5 bases). Germline V CDR1 and CDR2: SGHRS, YFSETQ. V gave up 8 bases and J gave up 1 base, with 13 bases separating them. This CDR3 has 14 residues. The DNA for the CDR3 is TGCGCCAGTTCTACAGGAAATTCTGGAAACACCATATATTTT. Its protein is CASSTGNSGNTIYF.

This chain links TRBV19 with TRBJ1-2, with D possibly matching TRBD1 (5 bases). In germline, CDR1 is LNHDA, CDR2 SQIVND (reference sequence). CDR3 length: 13 residues. Trimming took off 9 bases at V and 1 base at J, with 12 bases between the two ends. CDR3 nucleotides: TGTGCCAGCGGGGACCTTTTTAACTATGGCTACACCTTC. Its protein is CASGDLFNYGYTF.

There are many counts of this clonotype. The chain is built from TRBV7-8 and TRBJ2-5; D is unresolved. Germline assignment: CDR1 SGHVS and CDR2 FQNEAQ. The CDR3 is 15 residues long. V was trimmed by 0 bases and J by 2 bases, leaving 10 bases between them. CDR3 nucleotides: TGTGCCAGCAGCTTAGCTATCACAGCGCAAGAGACCCAGTACTTC. Its translation: CASSLAITAQETQYF.

This clonotype was seen a few times. The chain couples TRBV10-1 to TRBJ1-5; D uncertain. Germline CDR1 and CDR2: WNHNN and SYGVQD (reference sequence). CDR3 length: 16 residues. Between the trimmed V and J ends, which lost 3 bases and 4 bases, there was a span of 16 bases. The CDR3 loop reads CASSDFVTANNQPQHF. The DNA of the CDR3 is TGCGCCAGCAGTGATTTCGTCACGGCGAATAATCAGCCCCAGCATTTT.

This clonotype was found many times. The rearrangement uses TRBV28 and TRBJ2-4, with D tentatively TRBD2 (7 bases). The CDR3 consists of 13 residues. CDR1 and CDR2 from the germline V gene are MDHEN and SYDVKM. Deletions cut 4 bases from V and 15 bases from J, with 19 bases between. The CDR3 protein is CASSSPLGGGVYF. Here the CDR3 DNA reads TGTGCCAGCAGTTCGCCTCTGGGGGGGGGCGTGTACTTC. The full variable domain, in which reference TRBV28 and TRBJ2-4 provide the parts outside the CDR3, is DVKVTQSSRYLVKRTGEKVFLECVQDMDHENMFWYRQDPGLGLRLIYFSYDVKMKEKGDIPEGYSVSREKKERFSLILESASTNQTSMYLCASSSPLGGGVYFGAGTRLSVL.

This clonotype was seen many times. The V gene is TRBV11-2, the J gene TRBJ1-3; tentatively, D is TRBD1 (6 bases). V was shortened by 6 bases and J by 2 bases, with 17 bases between the two germline ends. CDR1 is SGHAT, CDR2 FQNNGV, per germline. The CDR3 covers 16 residues. The CDR3 nucleotides are TGTGCCAGCAGTTCAAACCAGGGGAGAGCTGGAAACACCATATATTTT. This translates into CASSSNQGRAGNTIYF.

This clonotype rates as medium-sized (0.01 to 0.1%). The chain carries TRBV29-1 and TRBJ2-2; either TRBD1 or TRBD2 may fit D (5 bases each). Trimming cost V 1 base and J 6 bases, with 15 bases left between them. CDR3 length: 15 residues. From germline, CDR1 is SQVTM and CDR2 ANQGSEA. CDR3 region: CSVEGARGAAGELFF. As DNA, the CDR3 is TGCAGCGTTGAAGGCGCGAGAGGGGCGGCCGGGGAGCTGTTTTTT.

The V call is TRBV2, the J call TRBJ2-4; D remains ambiguous. The CDR3 runs to 13 residues. The V gene's germline CDR1 is SNHLY and CDR2 FYNNEI. V lost 6 bases to trimming and J lost 0 bases, with 6 bases between them. The DNA of the CDR3 is TGTGCCAGCAGGGGTCTAGCCAAAAACATTCAGTACTTC. Encoded protein: CASRGLAKNIQYF.

The chain recombines TRBV6-6 with TRBJ1-5, with a possible D match to TRBD1 (6 bases). The CDR3 loop spans 16 amino acids. Germline CDR1 reads MNHNY; CDR2 reads SVGAGI (reference sequence). Trimming took 2 bases from V and 2 from J, leaving 13 bases between them. CDR3 sequence reads: CASSYEGGAGNQPQHF. The CDR3, as DNA: TGTGCCAGCAGTTACGAGGGGGGGGCCGGCAATCAGCCCCAGCATTTT.

In this sample, this clonotype turned up a few times. The rearrangement links TRBV11-3 to TRBJ2-7; 10 bases are a match to TRBD2. The germline CDR1 and CDR2 sequences are SGHNT and YENEEA. The CDR3 covers 16 residues. J gave up 2 bases and V 3 bases, and 7 bases lay outside the gene matches. The CDR3 spells CASSLLAGAYTYEQYF. In nucleotides, the CDR3 is TGTGCCAGCAGCTTGCTAGCGGGAGCTTACACCTACGAGCAGTACTTC.

A few counts support this clonotype. The chain carries TRBV12-3 or TRBV12-4 and TRBJ2-1; D perhaps matches TRBD1 (5 bases). The CDR3 totals 16 residues. Trimming cost V 5 bases and J 0 bases, with 14 bases left between them. Here the CDR3 reads CASSPTTASSYNEQFF. The CDR3 bases are TGTGCCAGCAGTCCAACGACAGCTAGCTCCTACAATGAGCAGTTCTTC.

The chain couples TRBV9 to TRBJ1-1; D not resolved. CDR1 is SGDLS, CDR2 YYNGEE, per germline. V lost 0 bases and J 0 bases, leaving 6 bases between the germline ends. The CDR3 totals 14 residues. The CDR3 region is CASSVEQLNTEAFF. CDR3 nucleotide sequence: TGTGCCAGCAGCGTAGAACAGCTGAACACTGAAGCTTTCTTT.

This clonotype was seen at least ten times. The chain combines TRBV7-2 with TRBJ1-6, with a possible D match to TRBD1 (6 bases). Germline V gene sequence: CDR1 SGHTA, CDR2 FQGNSA. Between the trimmed V and J ends, which lost 4 bases and 5 bases, there was a span of 15 bases. The CDR3 contains 16 residues. In nucleotides, the CDR3 is TGTGCCAGCAGCTCCCAGCGGGGGGGCCATAATTCACCCCTCCACTTT. Translation: CASSSQRGGHNSPLHF.

In this sample, this clonotype turned up a few times. Here the CDR3 DNA reads TGTGCCAGCAGCGACGGACAGGGGGGCCAAGAGACCCAGTACTTC. Protein sequence: CASSDGQGGQETQYF. V is TRBV12-3 or TRBV12-4 and J is TRBJ2-5, with 10 bases identical to TRBD1. The trim removed 6 bases at V and 1 base at J, leaving 5 bases unmatched. The CDR3 runs 15 residues.

The chain is built from TRBV13 and TRBJ2-7; the D gene is possibly TRBD1 (6 bases). The V end was cut by 5 bases, the J end by 3 bases, with 8 bases between. The CDR3 is made up of 12 amino acids. Germline CDR1 reads PRHDT; CDR2 reads FYEKMQ (reference sequence). CDR3 in amino acids: CASSPDSYEQYF. The CDR3 coding sequence is TGTGCCAGCAGCCCGGACAGCTACGAGCAGTACTTC.

Ten or more counts support this clonotype. The DNA is omitted, as the CDR3 cannot be located on it reliably, and the CDR3 follows TCRdb's listing. The genes are TRBV12-3 or TRBV12-4 and TRBJ1-6. Both ends counted, the CDR3 spans 16 residues. CDR3 residues: CASPIVRPSLIHPSTF.

This clonotype was detected ten times or more. As DNA, the CDR3 is TGTGCCAGCCGAAGGGGGGGCAATGAGCAGTTCTTC. Translated: CASRRGGNEQFF. The chain is built from TRBV11-2 and TRBJ2-1, with D possibly TRBD2 on 7 matching bases. Germline V gene lookup returns CDR1 SGHAT and CDR2 FQNNGV. The CDR3 extends over 12 amino acids. Trimming cost V 8 bases and J 6 bases, with 11 bases left between them. Full variable domain (missing parts from reference TRBV11-2 and TRBJ2-1): EAGVAQSPRYKIIEKRQSVAFWCNPISGHATLYWYQQILGQGPKLLIQFQNNGVVDDSQLPKDRFSAERLKGVDSTLKIQPAKLEDSAVYLCASRRGGNEQFFGPGTRLTVL.

The sample holds a few counts of this clonotype. The V and J genes are TRBV29-1 and TRBJ1-1; no reliable D call. V lost 4 bases and J 2 bases, leaving 8 bases between the germline ends. Germline CDR1 is SQVTM and CDR2 is ANQGSEA. The CDR3 has 12 residues. In DNA form, the CDR3 reads TGCAGCGTTGGCTCAGCAAACACTGAAGCTTTCTTT. This encodes CSVGSANTEAFF. Variable domain in full (rest from reference TRBV29-1 and TRBJ1-1): SAVISQKPSRDICQRGTSLTIQCQVDSQVTMMFWYRQQPGQSLTLIATANQGSEATYESGFVIDKFPISRPNLTFSTLTVSNMSPEDSSIYLCSVGSANTEAFFGQGTRLTVV.